Below are 31 T cell receptor beta chains sequenced from a single sample in a study of response to subunit inactivated influenza vaccine. TCRdb redid the calling of the RT-PCR reads with MiXCR, one entry per CDR3 protein. The data hold about 780,000 distinct CDR3 sequences, with about 18% observed a single time. Sequencing was performed on PBMCs from blood, taken 4 to 6 days after vaccination. The source is a man aged 45-65 years who received an inactivated influenza vaccine.

This clonotype was counted only a few times. The chain joins TRBV25-1 to TRBJ2-4, with 9 bases lining up with TRBD1. Germline values: CDR1 MGHDK, CDR2 SYGVNS. The ends lost 4 bases at V and 3 bases at J; junction bases unmatched: 4. The CDR3 runs to 15 residues. CDR3 protein: CASSGTGDDKNIQYF. DNA for the CDR3: TGTGCCAGCAGTGGGACAGGGGATGACAAAAACATTCAGTACTTC.

The chain combines TRBV10-3 with TRBJ1-2; no clear D. Germline CDR1 reads ENHRY; CDR2 reads SYGVKD. The CDR3 loop spans 13 amino acids. The V and J ends lost 6 bases and 8 bases respectively, with 16 bases between them. The CDR3 here is CAISERGGHGYTF. CDR3 in DNA: TGTGCCATCAGCGAGAGAGGAGGGCACGGCTACACCTTC.

V and J are TRBV5-6 and TRBJ2-7; D remains unclear. Germline values: CDR1 SGHDT, CDR2 YYEEEE. The germline V and J ends were trimmed by 2 bases and 3 bases, with 18 bases remaining between them. The CDR3 consists of 16 residues. The CDR3 spells CASSLRLVGSSYEQYF. CDR3 sequence (DNA): TGTGCCAGCAGCTTACGCTTGGTGGGATCTAGCTACGAGCAGTACTTC.

This clonotype appeared a few times. The chain uses TRBV24-1 and TRBJ2-4; D might be TRBD1 or TRBD2, each matching 5 bases. The ends were cut back, 3 bases at V and 8 bases at J, with 13 bases in the middle. CDR3 length: 14 amino acids. Germline V gene sequence: CDR1 KGHDR, CDR2 SFDVKD. The CDR3 protein is CATSDRDERDIQYF. CDR3 in DNA: TGTGCCACCAGTGATCGGGACGAACGGGACATTCAGTACTTC.

This clonotype was counted between two and nine times. V and J are TRBV6-2 or TRBV6-3 and TRBJ2-5; 13 bases agree with TRBD2. The CDR3 is 15 amino acids. Germline CDR1 MNHEY, CDR2 SVGEGT. V lost 6 bases and J lost 4; bases outside the gene matches: 5. The DNA of the CDR3 is TGTGCCAGCAGCGGACTAGCGGGAGTTAGAGAGACCCAGTACTTC. It yields the protein CASSGLAGVRETQYF.

The V and J genes are TRBV7-9 and TRBJ2-2; D is ambiguous. Trimming cost V 10 bases and J 6 bases, with 9 bases left between them. The CDR3 extends over 11 amino acids. Looked up from germline, CDR1 is SEHNR and CDR2 is FQNEAQ (reference sequence). The CDR3 region has the DNA TGTGCCATTAGGGCGGCCGGGGAGCTGTTTTTT. It translates to CAIRAAGELFF.

The V and J genes are TRBV5-1 and TRBJ2-5, with TRBD1 identical over 9 bases. Germline lookup yields CDR1 SGHRS and CDR2 YFSETQ. CDR3 length equals 15 residues. After removal of 5 bases from V and 4 bases from J, the junction contained 9 bases not matched to a gene. In DNA, the CDR3 is TGCGCCAGCAGGGGCGCGGGACAGGGCGGAGAGACCCAGTACTTC. Its translation: CASRGAGQGGETQYF.

This clonotype was counted at least ten times. The rearrangement joins TRBV28 to TRBJ2-7; unclear D gene. The CDR3 runs 11 residues. In germline, CDR1 is MDHEN, CDR2 SYDVKM. Trimming pared 4 bases from V and 6 bases from J, leaving 7 bases between. CDR3 sequence: CASSSSLEQYF. The CDR3 region has the DNA TGTGCCAGCAGTTCCTCCCTCGAGCAGTACTTC.

The chain uses TRBV15 and TRBJ1-3; a weak D match, TRBD1 (5 bases). The V gene's germline CDR1 is LNHNV and CDR2 YYDKDF (reference sequence). This CDR3 has 16 amino acids. V dropped 0 bases and J dropped 4 bases, with 13 bases sitting between them. The CDR3 DNA reads TGTGCCACCAGCAGAGATTTACAGGCTCGGGGAAACACCATATATTTT. This translates into CATSRDLQARGNTIYF.

This clonotype came up many times. This sequence joins TRBV2 and TRBJ2-1; 10 bases are shared with TRBD1. Germline loops: CDR1 SNHLY, CDR2 FYNNEI. The CDR3 covers 16 residues. The J segment lost 8 bases and the V segment lost 7 bases, leaving 14 bases of the junction unmatched. The CDR3 bases are TGTGCCAGCACCTCACCGGGGGGACAGGGGTTACATGAGCAGTTCTTC. This sequence encodes CASTSPGGQGLHEQFF. Based on the CDR3 plus reference TRBV2 and TRBJ2-1, the full variable domain is EPEVTQTPSHQVTQMGQEVILRCVPISNHLYFYWYRQILGQKVEFLVSFYNNEISEKSEIFDDQFSVERPDGSNFTLKIRSTKLEDSAMYFCASTSPGGQGLHEQFFGPGTRLTVL.

V and J are TRBV7-6 and TRBJ2-7, with D possibly TRBD1 on 5 matching bases. V was cut by 1 base and J by 2 bases, with 15 bases left in between. Germline V gives CDR1 SGHVS, CDR2 FNYEAQ. The CDR3 sequence is 16 residues long. CDR3 loop: CASSLGPTRGTYEQYF. CDR3 sequence (DNA): TGTGCCAGCAGCTTAGGCCCGACAAGGGGTACCTACGAGCAGTACTTC.

As to this clonotype: This may be a read error: a much more frequent sequence differs by one nucleotide. The CDR3 here is CSARTGGSTGELFF. DNA for the CDR3: TGCAGTGCTAGGACAGGGGGCAGCACCGGGGAGCTGTTTTTT. The chain couples TRBV20-1 to TRBJ2-2, with TRBD1 identical over 10 bases. CDR3 length equals 14 residues. Unmatched junction bases numbered 2, after V lost 3 bases and J lost 4 bases. Germline CDR1 DFQATT, CDR2 SNEGSKA (reference sequence).

The chain is built from TRBV6-1 and TRBJ2-2; weak D call: TRBD1 (8 bases). The CDR3 spans 16 residues. Trimming left V 6 bases short and J 4 bases short, with 18 bases between. Germline-derived CDR1 and CDR2 are MNHNS and SASEGT. Here the CDR3 DNA reads TGTGCCAGCAGGTCAACAGGGGGGAGGGCCACCGGGGAGCTGTTTTTT. Its translation: CASRSTGGRATGELFF.

This clonotype occurred a few times. The chain couples TRBV4-2 to TRBJ2-7; no reliable D call. CDR3 length: 15 residues. Trimming took 0 bases from V and 2 from J, leaving 11 bases between them. The germline gives CDR1 LGHNA, CDR2 YNFKEQ. The CDR3 loop is CASSQEQGFAYEQYF. The CDR3 region has the DNA TGTGCCAGCAGCCAAGAACAAGGGTTTGCCTACGAGCAGTACTTC.

The chain carries TRBV28 and TRBJ2-5, with 11 bases matching TRBD1. Trimming removed 5 bases from V and 3 bases from J; junction bases left unmatched: 5. This CDR3 has 15 residues. Germline-derived CDR1 and CDR2 are MDHEN and SYDVKM. CDR3 region: CASSRPGQGEETQYF. DNA of the CDR3: TGTGCCAGCAGTCGGCCGGGACAGGGGGAAGAGACCCAGTACTTC.

This clonotype was seen more than once but under ten times. This chain links TRBV20-1 with TRBJ2-3; D is perhaps TRBD2 (6 bases). The germline V gene encodes CDR1 DFQATT and CDR2 SNEGSKA (reference sequence). The CDR3 consists of 16 residues. Trimming pared 6 bases from V and 1 base from J, leaving 20 bases between. The CDR3 region has the DNA TGCAGTGCCCCCGGGGGAAGACCCCTTGGCACAGATACGCAGTATTTT. Protein product: CSAPGGRPLGTDTQYF.

This clonotype was found a few times. The genes are TRBV29-1 and TRBJ2-1; TRBD2 aligns across 11 bases. This CDR3 region has 14 residues. Germline assignment: CDR1 SQVTM and CDR2 ANQGSEA. J was trimmed by 7 bases and V by 4 bases; bases with no gene match: 6. CDR3 protein: CSVVRLAGRNEQFF. The CDR3 DNA follows: TGCAGCGTTGTTCGACTAGCGGGGAGGAATGAGCAGTTCTTC.

The chain couples TRBV11-2 to TRBJ2-5; the match to TRBD1 covers 9 bases. Per the germline V gene, CDR1 is SGHAT and CDR2 is FQNNGV. The CDR3 covers 16 residues. Trimming cost V 4 bases and J 3 bases; bases outside gene matches: 9. CDR3 sequence reads: CASSSRTGVGEETQYF. The CDR3 DNA sequence: TGTGCCAGCAGCTCCCGGACAGGGGTAGGGGAAGAGACCCAGTACTTC.

The CDR3 reads CASSLGINFGANVLTF. CDR3 sequence (DNA): TGTGCCAGCAGTTTAGGGATAAACTTTGGGGCCAACGTCCTGACTTTC. The chain is built from TRBV12-3 or TRBV12-4 and TRBJ2-6; D is unclear. The CDR3 extends over 16 amino acids. V was pared by 1 base and J by 3 bases, with 10 bases between.

The CDR3 is CASSLNREETQYF. The DNA for the CDR3 is TGTGCCAGCAGCTTAAACAGGGAAGAGACCCAGTACTTC. The chain uses TRBV7-6 and TRBJ2-5; the D gene is possibly TRBD1 (6 bases). The CDR3 sequence is 13 residues long. Per the germline V gene, CDR1 is SGHVS and CDR2 is FNYEAQ. Trimming took off 2 bases at V and 3 bases at J, with 7 bases between the two ends.

This clonotype was detected many times. The chain combines TRBV12-3 or TRBV12-4 with TRBJ2-5; maybe TRBD1 (5 bases). CDR3 length: 15 amino acids. Trimming shortened V by 3 bases and J by 4 bases, and 15 bases separated the two germline ends. CDR3 amino acids: CASSFSPGSVETQYF. As DNA, the CDR3 is TGTGCCAGCAGTTTCAGTCCAGGGTCAGTAGAGACCCAGTACTTC.

This clonotype was picked up many times. The chain combines TRBV12-3 or TRBV12-4 with TRBJ2-7, with 9 bases that match TRBD1. V shed 0 bases and J 0 bases; nucleotides not matched to a gene: 9. The CDR3 runs 18 residues. CDR3 coding DNA: TGTGCCAGCAGTTTAGCGCCGGGACAGGGCCTTAGCTCCTACGAGCAGTACTTC. It is translated as CASSLAPGQGLSSYEQYF.

The chain is built from TRBV6-1 and TRBJ2-5, with 7 nucleotides matching TRBD2. The CDR3 length is 12 residues. Germline assignment: CDR1 MNHNS and CDR2 SASEGT. J gave up 4 bases and V 6 bases, and 2 bases lay outside the gene matches. The CDR3 here is CASRTSIETQYF. The CDR3 region has the DNA TGTGCCAGCAGGACTAGCATAGAGACCCAGTACTTC.

This clonotype was seen repeatedly, ten times or more. V and J are TRBV12-3 or TRBV12-4 and TRBJ2-1; the match to TRBD2 covers 13 bases. Trimming cost V 8 bases and J 6 bases; bases outside gene matches: 7. This CDR3 region has 15 residues. The CDR3 spells CASSPGLAGANEQFF. CDR3 DNA: TGTGCCAGCTCACCAGGACTAGCGGGAGCCAATGAGCAGTTCTTC.

CDR3 in amino acids: CASSYMDRGSPLHF. Written as DNA, the CDR3 is TGTGCCAGCAGTTACATGGACAGGGGATCACCCCTCCACTTT. The chain links TRBV6-5 to TRBJ1-6, with 9 bases identical to TRBD1. The germline V gene encodes CDR1 MNHEY and CDR2 SVGAGI. This CDR3 contains 14 residues. Losses at the gene ends were 2 bases for V and 10 bases for J; bases not matched to a gene: 3.

This clonotype was seen a single time. Given a much more abundant clone one base away, this may be a read error. J is TRBJ2-3 and V is TRBV5-6; 10 nucleotides match TRBD2. Looked up from germline, CDR1 is SGHDT and CDR2 is YYEEEE. V was clipped by 3 bases and J by 5 bases; unmatched bases: 3. The length of the CDR3 is 14 residues. The CDR3 region is CASSSLAGRDTQYF. The CDR3 nucleotides are TGTGCCAGCAGCTCACTAGCGGGAAGAGATACGCAGTATTTT.

There are a few counts of this clonotype. The rearrangement links TRBV11-1 to TRBJ2-7, with a weak D call TRBD1 (6 bases). Trimming removed 2 bases at V and 6 bases at J, with 11 bases between. The CDR3 runs to 13 residues. CDR1 is SGHAT and CDR2 is FQDESV in the germline V gene (reference sequence). The CDR3 nucleotides read TGTGCCAGCAGCTTAACCGGGACACTCGAGCAGTACTTC. Translating gives CASSLTGTLEQYF.

The chain is built from TRBV20-1 and TRBJ2-7, with TRBD1 matching over 7 bases. Germline CDR1 reads DFQATT; CDR2 reads SNEGSKA (reference sequence). V lost 6 bases to trimming and J lost 5 bases; unmatched junction nucleotides: 13. The CDR3 sequence is 14 residues long. The CDR3 region is CSATTGAGGDEQYF. CDR3 DNA: TGCAGTGCGACTACAGGGGCTGGTGGGGACGAGCAGTACTTC.

This clonotype came up many times. The chain carries TRBV5-1 and TRBJ2-7, with 8 bases fitting TRBD1. The CDR3 contains 14 residues. In germline, CDR1 is SGHRS, CDR2 YFSETQ. Unmatched junction bases numbered 6, after V lost 3 bases and J lost 4 bases. This CDR3 is CASSSGQGLYEQYF. DNA of the CDR3: TGCGCCAGCAGCTCAGGACAGGGTCTGTACGAGCAGTACTTC. Full variable domain (outside the CDR3, taken from reference TRBV5-1 and TRBJ2-7): KAGVTQTPRYLIKTRGQQVTLSCSPISGHRSVSWYQQTPGQGLQFLFEYFSETQRNKGNFPGRFSGRQFSNSRSEMNVSTLELGDSALYLCASSSGQGLYEQYFGPGTRLTVT.

This clonotype was counted a few times. This chain links TRBV5-1 with TRBJ2-7; 9 bases map to TRBD2. With V trimmed by 0 bases and J by 4 bases, 11 bases remained unmatched. Germline assignment: CDR1 SGHRS and CDR2 YFSETQ. The CDR3 runs to 17 residues. CDR3: CASSLAEYLTSGYEQYF. The CDR3 DNA follows: TGCGCCAGCAGCTTGGCCGAGTACTTGACTAGCGGTTACGAGCAGTACTTC.

This rearrangement joins TRBV5-1 to TRBJ1-1, with D unresolved. Germline V gene lookup returns CDR1 SGHRS and CDR2 YFSETQ. The CDR3 loop spans 15 amino acids. V lost 4 bases, J lost 6 bases, and 19 bases lay in between. CDR3 coding DNA: TGCGCCAGCAGCGCCGCCCCCCTTCCAGCCTCTGAAGCTTTCTTT. Its protein product is CASSAAPLPASEAFF.